The rows below give T cell receptor beta chains drawn from one sample of a study of blood T cell repertoires in COVID-19. The protocol was immunoSEQ multiplex PCR, while the TCRdb copy is restricted to in-frame clones and leaves out a portion. The sample consists of roughly 450,000 clones, roughly 91% of them appearing once. Material: PBMCs or T cells enriched from blood (not recorded which). These receptor sequences come from a man aged 18 to 30 who had recovered from COVID-19. Both conserved end residues are part of each CDR3.

J gene	V gene	CDR3 length	CDR3 protein
TRBJ2-3	TRBV2	15	CASRQRGTSTDTQYF
TRBJ2-7	TRBV28	14	CASTSQGPTYEQYF
TRBJ2-5	TRBV5-1	17	CASSLIGLADFQETQYF
TRBJ1-1	TRBV19	15	CASSPFLRGQTEAFF
TRBJ1-1	TRBV11-3	15	CASSYDSLVGTEAFF
TRBJ2-1	TRBV5-4	16	CASSAGTSGLYNEQFF
TRBJ1-2	TRBV28	13	CASSLWGQDGYTF
TRBJ2-2	TRBV7-6	14	CASSQDRENGELFF
TRBJ1-5	TRBV7-9	12	CAWASSNQPQHF
TRBJ2-7	TRBV5-1	14	CASSPDRARYEQYF
TRBJ1-1	TRBV29-1	12	CSVGWAGGSAFF
TRBJ2-7	TRBV6-5	15	CASSNARGLSYEQYF
TRBJ2-2	TRBV25-1	16	CASSGTGGGNTGELFF
TRBJ1-6	TRBV7-8	16	CASSSTGSSYNSPLHF
TRBJ2-2	TRBV5-4	13	CASSLPTVGELFF
TRBJ2-7	TRBV4-1	14	CASRRAGGPYEQYF